The next 8 T cell receptor beta chains were all read from a single sample in a study of siplizumab effects on memory and regulatory T cells. TCRdb keeps only in-frame clones here, not all; method: immunoSEQ multiplex PCR. The sample yields 92,000 or so clones, around 89% seen once. Sequencing was performed on CD4+ T cells sorted from blood. The receptors were gathered from a human donor in good health.

The chain employs TRBV10-3 and TRBJ2-1; D possibly uses TRBD1 or TRBD2 (5 bases each). Trimming took 5 bases from V and 8 from J, leaving 19 bases between them. Looked up from germline, CDR1 is ENHRY and CDR2 is SYGVKD. This CDR3 is built from 15 residues. Here the CDR3 DNA reads TGTGCCATCAGTCGAACCGGGACGGCCGGGGATGAGCAGTTCTTC. Protein product: CAISRTGTAGDEQFF.

The rearrangement uses TRBV7-6 and TRBJ2-7; weak D call: TRBD2 (5 bases). Germline loops: CDR1 SGHVS, CDR2 FNYEAQ. V was clipped by 2 bases and J by 0 bases, with 17 bases between them. The CDR3 runs to 17 residues. CDR3 in amino acids: CASSLLRAGASSYEQYF. The CDR3 DNA reads as TGTGCCAGCAGCTTATTGAGGGCGGGCGCTAGCTCCTACGAGCAGTACTTC.

V and J are TRBV5-1 and TRBJ2-7; no definite D call. The V end lost 4 bases, the J end lost 3 bases, and 20 bases lay between the germline ends. There are 16 residues in the CDR3. Germline CDR1 is SGHRS and CDR2 is YFSETQ. CDR3 residues: CASSPLHRGRIYEQYF. Written as DNA, the CDR3 is TGCGCCAGCAGCCCATTGCATCGAGGCCGGATCTACGAGCAGTACTTC.

This clone was seen more than once but under ten times. Written as DNA, the CDR3 is TGTGCCAGCAGGAATACGGCCCAGATTACGGGTGGCTACACCTTC. Amino acid sequence: CASRNTAQITGGYTF. The V and J genes are TRBV2 and TRBJ1-2; D uncertain. The CDR3 spans 15 residues. The germline V gene has CDR1 SNHLY and CDR2 FYNNEI. V lost 6 bases to trimming and J lost 7 bases, with 21 bases between them.

V gene TRBV7-9 combines with J gene TRBJ2-2; 13 bases map to TRBD2. Germline V gene sequence: CDR1 SEHNR, CDR2 FQNEAQ (reference sequence). Trimming removed 4 bases from V and 7 bases from J; junction bases left unmatched: 6. The CDR3 extends over 16 amino acids. CDR3 sequence: CASSSGLAGVVGELFF. The CDR3 region has the DNA TGTGCCAGCAGCTCCGGACTAGCGGGAGTGGTCGGGGAGCTGTTTTTT.

The CDR3, as DNA: TGTGCCAGCAGTTTACTAGGGCGGTCCGGGGAGCTGTTTTTT. Translation gives CASSLLGRSGELFF. J is TRBJ2-2 and V is TRBV28; no clear D. The V gene's germline CDR1 is MDHEN and CDR2 SYDVKM. The CDR3 is 14 amino acids. Deletions cut 2 bases from V and 6 bases from J, with 10 bases between.

This chain joins TRBV5-6 and TRBJ2-1, with 8 bases lining up with TRBD2. Germline V gene sequence: CDR1 SGHDT, CDR2 YYEEEE. The V segment lost 7 bases and the J segment 13 bases; nucleotides outside the gene matches: 13. There are 13 residues in the CDR3. In DNA, the CDR3 is TGTGCCAGCCTCGTTGGAGGAGCGGGAGCCCAGTTCTTC. This sequence encodes CASLVGGAGAQFF.

This chain joins TRBV7-9 and TRBJ1-6; possibly TRBD1 for D (6 bases). Germline assignment: CDR1 SEHNR and CDR2 FQNEAQ (reference sequence). The CDR3 runs to 14 residues. V gave up 5 bases and J gave up 7 bases, with 12 bases separating them. The CDR3 region has the DNA TGTGCCAGCAGCCCAAGGGGGGTCAATTCACCCCTCCACTTT. It specifies CASSPRGVNSPLHF.